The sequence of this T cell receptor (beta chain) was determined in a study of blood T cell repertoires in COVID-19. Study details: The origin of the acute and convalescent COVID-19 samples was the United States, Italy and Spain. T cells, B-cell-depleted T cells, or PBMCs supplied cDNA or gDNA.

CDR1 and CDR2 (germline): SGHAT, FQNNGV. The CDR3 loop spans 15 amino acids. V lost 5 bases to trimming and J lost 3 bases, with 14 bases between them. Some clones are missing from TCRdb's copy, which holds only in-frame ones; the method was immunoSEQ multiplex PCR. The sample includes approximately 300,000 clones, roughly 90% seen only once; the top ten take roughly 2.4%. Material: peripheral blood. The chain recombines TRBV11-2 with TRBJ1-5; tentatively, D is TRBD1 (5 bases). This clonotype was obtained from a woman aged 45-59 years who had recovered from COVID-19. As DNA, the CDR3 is TGTGCCAGCAGCCCCGGGGGGGGATTCAATCAGCCCCAGCATTTT. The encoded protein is CASSPGGGFNQPQHF.